Described below is a single T cell receptor (beta chain) sequence and its context. The sample comes from a study of T cell changes during pregnancy in multiple sclerosis. TCRdb's copy holds only in-frame clones and misses some; the assay was immunoSEQ multiplex PCR. The table has just over 65,000 clones, roughly nine tenths seen once. V gave up 5 bases and J gave up 0 bases, with 14 bases separating them. The germline CDR1 and CDR2 sequences are LNHDA and SQIVND (reference sequence). This CDR3 comprises 16 residues. This specimen was peripheral blood, taken in the second trimester of pregnancy. The sequence was collected from a female donor with multiple sclerosis, enrolled in a pregnancy study. This chain connects TRBV19 to TRBJ1-5; no firm D call. CDR3 sequence (DNA): TGTGCCAGTAGTTTAACAGCAAGCAATAGCAATCAGCCCCAGCATTTT. Amino acids: CASSLTASNSNQPQHF. Full variable domain (outside the CDR3, taken from reference TRBV19 and TRBJ1-5): DGGITQSPKYLFRKEGQNVTLSCEQNLNHDAMYWYRQDPGQGLRLIYYSQIVNDFQKGDIAEGYSVSREKKESFPLTVTSAQKNPTAFYLCASSLTASNSNQPQHFGDGTRLSIL.